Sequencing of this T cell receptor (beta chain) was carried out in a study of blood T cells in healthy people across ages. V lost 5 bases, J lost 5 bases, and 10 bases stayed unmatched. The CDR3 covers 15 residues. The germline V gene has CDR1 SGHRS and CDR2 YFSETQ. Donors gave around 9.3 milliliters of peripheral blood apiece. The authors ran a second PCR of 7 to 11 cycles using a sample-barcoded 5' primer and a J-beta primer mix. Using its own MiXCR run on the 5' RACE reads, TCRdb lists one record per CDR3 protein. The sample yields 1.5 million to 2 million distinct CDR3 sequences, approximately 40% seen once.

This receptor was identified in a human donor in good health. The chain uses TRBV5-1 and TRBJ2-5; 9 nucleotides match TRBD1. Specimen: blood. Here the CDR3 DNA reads TGCGCCAGCAGTCCCGGGACAGGGTCTACGGAGACCCAGTACTTC. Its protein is CASSPGTGSTETQYF. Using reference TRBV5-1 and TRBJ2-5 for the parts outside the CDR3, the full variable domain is KAGVTQTPRYLIKTRGQQVTLSCSPISGHRSVSWYQQTPGQGLQFLFEYFSETQRNKGNFPGRFSGRQFSNSRSEMNVSTLELGDSALYLCASSPGTGSTETQYFGPGTRLLVL.